This T cell receptor beta chain was identified in a study of blood T cell repertoires in COVID-19. Turning to the study itself: The samples span acute and convalescent COVID-19 from the United States, Italy and Spain. The cDNA or gDNA used as material had been derived from T cells, B-cell-depleted T cells, or PBMCs.

The trim removed 5 bases at V and 4 bases at J, leaving 8 bases unmatched. The CDR3 has 16 residues. The V gene's germline CDR1 is LNHDA and CDR2 SQIVND (reference sequence). In the authors' workflow: Estimation of nucleated cell counts relied on the amplification of reference gene primers. The data were produced by immunoSEQ multiplex PCR, yet TCRdb's version contains in-frame clones alone and is incomplete. Clonal size and the V and J genes are those of that table, whereas D and trimming came from the DNA. The table includes 110,000 or so clones, 65% to 85% detected once. The J gene is TRBJ2-1, the V gene TRBV19; 10 bases map to TRBD2. This TCR was sampled from a man aged 50 or older with acute or convalescent COVID-19. The sample comprised peripheral blood. In nucleotides, the CDR3 is TGTGCCAGTAGTCCCAGGACTAGCGGTTCTTACAATGAGCAGTTCTTC. This codes for CASSPRTSGSYNEQFF. The whole variable domain, filled in from reference TRBV19 and TRBJ2-1, reads DGGITQSPKYLFRKEGQNVTLSCEQNLNHDAMYWYRQDPGQGLRLIYYSQIVNDFQKGDIAEGYSVSREKKESFPLTVTSAQKNPTAFYLCASSPRTSGSYNEQFFGPGTRLTVL.